Listed below are T cell receptor beta chains from one sample, sequenced in a study of post-analysis software for immune sequencing data. Each CDR3 protein gets one entry after TCRdb re-called the PCR reads with MiXCR. This table has about 820,000 distinct CDR3 sequences, roughly 50% appearing once. The specimen sequenced was blood. These receptors all stem from a girl under 18 with multiple sclerosis. Both conserved end residues are part of each CDR3. The order of the fields is J gene, clone size, V gene, D gene, CDR3 protein, CDR3 DNA. The D gene is left open where the match is weak. Rows give clone size only sometimes, using once, few, many, or a class for an expanded clone.

TRBJ1-2 . TRBV29-1 . CSVESTNYGYTF TGCAGCGTTGAGTCCACCAACTATGGCTACACCTTC
TRBJ1-2 . TRBV6-5 . CASRRGRQDYGYTF TGTGCCAGCAGGCGGGGCCGACAGGACTATGGCTACACCTTC
TRBJ2-5 few TRBV3-1 TRBD1 CASKLLGTGRAGETQYF TGTGCCAGCAAACTTCTAGGGACAGGGCGTGCAGGAGAGACCCAGTACTTC
TRBJ1-6 few TRBV12-3/TRBV12-4 . CASSFRQDNSPLHF TGTGCCAGCAGTTTTCGGCAGGATAATTCACCCCTCCACTTT
TRBJ2-7 . TRBV2 . CASVFLGGEQYF TGTGCCAGCGTTTTTCTGGGGGGCGAGCAGTACTTC
TRBJ2-1 . TRBV20-1 TRBD2 CSASGSGTSGSNEQFF TGCAGTGCTAGTGGGTCCGGGACTAGCGGCTCCAATGAGCAGTTCTTC
TRBJ2-7 few TRBV4-1 TRBD2 CASSQVATSGGAFAYEQYF TGCGCCAGCAGCCAAGTGGCGACTAGCGGGGGGGCCTTCGCCTACGAGCAGTACTTC
TRBJ1-2 . TRBV5-1 . CASSLESWVGYGYTF TGCGCCAGCAGCTTGGAATCTTGGGTAGGCTATGGCTACACCTTC
TRBJ2-5 . TRBV9 TRBD2 CASSVLAGAPQETQYF TGTGCCAGCAGCGTACTAGCGGGGGCCCCACAAGAGACCCAGTACTTC
TRBJ1-1 . TRBV3-1 . CASSQGVGSYTEAFF TGTGCCAGCAGCCAGGGGGTTGGCAGCTACACTGAAGCTTTCTTT
TRBJ2-1 few TRBV6-5 TRBD2 CASSYNRGSYNEQFF TGTGCCAGCAGTTACAACCGCGGGAGCTACAATGAGCAGTTCTTC
TRBJ2-7 few TRBV7-9 . CASSLEGTYGYEQYF TGTGCCAGCAGCTTAGAAGGGACCTACGGCTACGAGCAGTACTTC
TRBJ2-4 few TRBV29-1 TRBD1 CSVLTSTGGGNIQYF TGCAGCGTCCTGACCTCGACAGGGGGGGGAAACATTCAGTACTTC
TRBJ1-2 few TRBV12-3/TRBV12-4 TRBD1 CASRQGGYGYTF TGTGCCAGCCGACAGGGTGGGTATGGCTACACCTTC
TRBJ2-1 . TRBV20-1 . CSARFHPGNEQFF TGCAGTGCTAGATTCCATCCCGGGAATGAGCAGTTCTTC
TRBJ2-7 . TRBV15 TRBD2 CATSRTSGLNYEQYF TGTGCCACCAGCAGGACTAGCGGTTTAAACTACGAGCAGTACTTC